This T cell receptor (beta chain) was identified in a study of CD8 T cells in Susac syndrome. About the research overall: Intravenous immunoglobulin alone or corticosteroids were being given to patients with Susac syndrome at blood draw, unless they were therapy-naive.

The sample holds one count of this clonotype. Its antigen is not identified. Reverse transcription of roughly 0.45 to 1 ug RNA used random hexamers. immunoSEQ multiplex PCR amplified TCR beta CDR3 across 54 Vbeta, 13 Jbeta. TCRdb used MiXCR to reprocess the immunoSEQ multiplex PCR reads, holding one entry per CDR3 protein. The sample consists of over 150,000 distinct CDR3 sequences, just under 95% of them appearing once. V lost 0 bases and J 5 bases, leaving 16 bases between the germline ends. Germline V lookup: CDR1 MNHNY, CDR2 SVGAGI (reference sequence). The CDR3 has 16 amino acids. Regarding the study as a whole: No clonal expansion appeared among CD4+ T cells in Susac patients.

Diagnostic criteria for definite or probable disease, in their recently defined form, were met by the patients with Susac syndrome. This sequence joins TRBV6-6 and TRBJ2-5; D is possibly TRBD1 or TRBD2 (6 bases each). Sequenced: CD4+ T cells from PBMCs. The source is a human donor with Susac syndrome. The CDR3 DNA follows: TGTGCCAGCAGTTACTCGGAGGGAGGAAGGGGGGAGACCCAGTACTTC. It yields the protein CASSYSEGGRGETQYF.